Following are 31 T cell receptor beta chains from one sample sequenced in a study of control samples from healthy donors and cancer patients. This table comes from immunoSEQ multiplex PCR, and its TCRdb copy is limited to in-frame clones, with some not included. Among about 22,000 clones listed, 83% were seen once. Source material: PBMCs. The receptors here all came from a man in his 60s with head and neck cancer.

This chain uses TRBV9 with TRBJ2-6; D uncertain. V gave up 7 bases and J gave up 0 bases, with 5 bases separating them. Germline V gene sequence: CDR1 SGDLS, CDR2 YYNGEE. The CDR3 is 13 amino acids. CDR3 sequence reads: CASSDSGANVLTF. The CDR3 coding sequence is TGTGCCAGCTCGGACTCTGGGGCCAACGTCCTGACTTTC.

The CDR3 nucleotides read TGTGCCAGTAGTATCGGACCCGGGGACACCATATATTTT. This sequence encodes CASSIGPGDTIYF. This chain connects TRBV19 to TRBJ1-3; D remains ambiguous. Looked up from germline, CDR1 is LNHDA and CDR2 is SQIVND (reference sequence). V lost 3 bases and J 8 bases, leaving 11 bases between the germline ends. The CDR3 consists of 13 residues.

The chain employs TRBV9 and TRBJ2-1; 9 bases are shared with TRBD1. V shed 3 bases and J 8 bases; nucleotides not matched to a gene: 9. Germline assignment: CDR1 SGDLS and CDR2 YYNGEE. CDR3 size: 15 residues. The CDR3 loop is CASSATGTGIDEQFF. Written as DNA, the CDR3 is TGTGCCAGCAGCGCCACCGGGACAGGGATCGATGAGCAGTTCTTC.

The V and J genes are TRBV6-5 and TRBJ1-6; 8 positions match TRBD1. This CDR3 region has 14 residues. Germline CDR1 and CDR2: MNHEY and SVGAGI. V gave up 5 bases and J gave up 9 bases; unmatched junction bases: 6. This CDR3 is CASSPDRDSSPLHF. CDR3 coding DNA: TGTGCCAGCAGTCCGGACAGGGATAGTTCACCCCTCCACTTT.

V and J are TRBV13 and TRBJ2-1; tentative D call: TRBD2 (6 bases). CDR1 and CDR2 (germline): PRHDT, FYEKMQ (reference sequence). Between the trimmed V and J ends, which lost 5 bases and 4 bases, there was a span of 18 bases. The CDR3 contains 16 residues. CDR3 sequence: CASSQSPGLEYNEQFF. Here the CDR3 DNA reads TGTGCCAGCAGCCAATCACCGGGACTTGAATACAATGAGCAGTTCTTC.

The genes are TRBV7-2 and TRBJ1-2; maybe TRBD1 (5 bases). This CDR3 has 15 amino acids. CDR1 is SGHTA and CDR2 is FQGNSA in the germline V gene. The V end lost 2 bases, the J end lost 7 bases, and 17 bases lay between the germline ends. In DNA, the CDR3 is TGTGCCAGCAGCTTAATTGAGAGGTCTAGGGGTGGCTACACCTTC. Translating gives CASSLIERSRGGYTF.

The J gene is TRBJ1-1, the V gene TRBV18; D remains unclear. V was pared by 0 bases and J by 3 bases, with 11 bases between. There are 15 residues in the CDR3. Per germline, CDR1 KGHSH and CDR2 LQKENI. DNA of the CDR3: TGTGCCAGCTCACCACCTCACTTTCGGGACACTGAAGCTTTCTTT. Translating it yields CASSPPHFRDTEAFF.

The V gene is TRBV6-1, the J gene TRBJ2-4; D is unresolved. Germline CDR1 reads MNHNS; CDR2 reads SASEGT. Trimming removed 1 base at V and 1 base at J, with 8 bases between. This CDR3 is built from 15 residues. This CDR3 reads CASSEGPRAKNIQYF. CDR3 nucleotides: TGTGCCAGCAGTGAAGGCCCCCGGGCCAAAAACATTCAGTACTTC.

The chain recombines TRBV27 with TRBJ2-6; tentative D call: TRBD1 (6 bases). This CDR3 region has 16 residues. Trimming left V 5 bases short and J 2 bases short, with 13 bases between. Germline V CDR1 and CDR2: MNHEY, SMNVEV (reference sequence). Written as DNA, the CDR3 is TGTGCCAGCAGTGACACAGGGATCCCTGGGGCCAACGTCCTGACTTTC. Translated, it gives CASSDTGIPGANVLTF. The whole variable domain, filled in from reference TRBV27 and TRBJ2-6, reads EAQVTQNPRYLITVTGKKLTVTCSQNMNHEYMSWYRQDPGLGLRQIYYSMNVEVTDKGDVPEGYKVSRKEKRNFPLILESPSPNQTSLYFCASSDTGIPGANVLTFGAGSRLTVL.

The chain links TRBV25-1 to TRBJ2-5; D ambiguous. Germline loops: CDR1 MGHDK, CDR2 SYGVNS. The V end lost 2 bases, the J end lost 5 bases, and 12 bases lay between the germline ends. The CDR3 is 14 amino acids. The CDR3 sequence is CASSEVPLGETQYF. The CDR3, as DNA: TGTGCCAGCAGTGAAGTCCCCTTAGGGGAGACCCAGTACTTC.

The chain employs TRBV19 and TRBJ2-3; TRBD1 agrees at 7 bases. The CDR3 has 15 amino acids. J lost 0 bases, V lost 5 bases, and 5 bases had no gene match. Germline CDR1 LNHDA, CDR2 SQIVND (reference sequence). The CDR3 protein is CASSPGTASTDTQYF. CDR3 nucleotides: TGTGCCAGTAGTCCAGGGACAGCCAGCACAGATACGCAGTATTTT. The complete variable domain, with remaining parts taken from reference TRBV19 and TRBJ2-3, reads DGGITQSPKYLFRKEGQNVTLSCEQNLNHDAMYWYRQDPGQGLRLIYYSQIVNDFQKGDIAEGYSVSREKKESFPLTVTSAQKNPTAFYLCASSPGTASTDTQYFGPGTRLTVL.

The chain links TRBV18 to TRBJ2-5, with D uncertain. CDR1 is KGHSH, CDR2 LQKENI, per germline. The CDR3 is made up of 12 amino acids. Trimming shortened V by 2 bases and J by 5 bases, and 6 bases separated the two germline ends. CDR3 region: CASSPGMETQYF. In nucleotides, the CDR3 is TGTGCCAGCTCACCAGGGATGGAGACCCAGTACTTC. Together with reference TRBV18 and TRBJ2-5, the CDR3 gives the full variable domain: NAGVMQNPRHLVRRRGQEARLRCSPMKGHSHVYWYRQLPEEGLKFMVYLQKENIIDESGMPKERFSAEFPKEGPSILRIQQVVRGDSAAYFCASSPGMETQYFGPGTRLLVL.

This clone turned up a few times. This chain uses TRBV4-1 with TRBJ1-1; 7 bases line up with TRBD1. Germline-derived CDR1 and CDR2 are MGHRA and YSYEKL. The CDR3 runs 16 residues. With 4 bases clipped from V and 1 base from J, the junction kept 9 bases outside the gene matches. The CDR3 region is CASSPTGANQNTEAFF. The CDR3 nucleotides read TGCGCCAGCAGCCCCACAGGGGCCAACCAGAACACTGAAGCTTTCTTT.

Written as DNA, the CDR3 is TGTGCCAGCAGTGCACGGAACTATGGCTACACCTTC. Translated, it gives CASSARNYGYTF. The genes are TRBV2 and TRBJ1-2; D is unclear. CDR3 size: 12 residues. Germline assignment: CDR1 SNHLY and CDR2 FYNNEI. The V end was cut by 4 bases, the J end by 2 bases, with 5 bases between.

The V call is TRBV19, the J call TRBJ2-5; 9 nucleotides match TRBD2. The CDR3 is 15 residues long. Per germline, CDR1 LNHDA and CDR2 SQIVND (reference sequence). The junction had 11 bases not matched to a gene; V was cut back by 8 bases and J by 4 bases. CDR3 sequence reads: CASAPGLALGETQYF. DNA of the CDR3: TGTGCCAGTGCTCCGGGACTAGCTTTGGGAGAGACCCAGTACTTC.

The chain carries TRBV9 and TRBJ2-3; no clear D. From germline, CDR1 is SGDLS and CDR2 YYNGEE. Trimming took off 0 bases at V and 2 bases at J, with 7 bases between the two ends. This CDR3 region has 14 residues. CDR3 sequence: CASSVGAPTDTQYF. The CDR3 bases are TGTGCCAGCAGCGTAGGGGCGCCCACAGATACGCAGTATTTT.

This chain connects TRBV19 to TRBJ1-5, with D unclear. The V gene's germline CDR1 is LNHDA and CDR2 SQIVND (reference sequence). This CDR3 region has 12 residues. Trimming stripped 5 bases from V and 3 bases from J, with 5 bases between. CDR3 DNA sequence: TGTGCCAGTAGTCCTCTCAATCAGCCCCAGCATTTT. It is translated as CASSPLNQPQHF.

The chain uses TRBV29-1 and TRBJ2-5; TRBD2 is a possible D gene (6 bases). The CDR3 length is 17 residues. Trimming shortened V by 5 bases and J by 5 bases, and 27 bases separated the two germline ends. CDR1 and CDR2 from the germline V gene are SQVTM and ANQGSEA. The CDR3 region has the DNA TGCAGCGTTCAGAATCCCATTAGCGGTCCGAACGTGGAGACCCAGTACTTC. Translating gives CSVQNPISGPNVETQYF.

The chain couples TRBV2 to TRBJ1-4, with 9 bases lining up with TRBD1. V shed 4 bases, J shed 6 bases, and the junction held 6 bases outside the gene matches. The CDR3 contains 15 residues. The V gene's germline CDR1 is SNHLY and CDR2 FYNNEI. CDR3 coding DNA: TGTGCCAGCAGTGTACAGGGGGCAGGGGATGAAAAACTGTTTTTT. It specifies CASSVQGAGDEKLFF.

The chain links TRBV28 to TRBJ2-3, with TRBD2 matching 10 bases. Germline V gene lookup returns CDR1 MDHEN and CDR2 SYDVKM. With 3 bases clipped from V and 2 bases from J, the junction kept 5 bases outside the gene matches. This CDR3 region has 16 residues. The CDR3 DNA sequence: TGTGCCAGCAGTTTGAGCGGGGGGGCCTACACAGATACGCAGTATTTT. It translates to CASSLSGGAYTDTQYF.

The chain joins TRBV5-6 to TRBJ2-1; D assignment may be TRBD1 or TRBD2 (5 bases each). The ends were cut back, 0 bases at V and 4 bases at J, with 14 bases in the middle. This CDR3 region has 16 residues. The germline gives CDR1 SGHDT, CDR2 YYEEEE. The CDR3 DNA reads as TGTGCCAGCAGCTTGGGGGCAACCGGGACGTACAATGAGCAGTTCTTC. Protein sequence: CASSLGATGTYNEQFF.

V gene TRBV2 combines with J gene TRBJ1-6; no clear D gene. Germline CDR1 reads SNHLY; CDR2 reads FYNNEI. Trimming took 5 bases from V and 7 from J, leaving 9 bases between them. The CDR3 is 13 amino acids. CDR3 sequence: CASSLQKNSPLHF. The CDR3 DNA reads as TGTGCCAGCAGTCTTCAGAAGAATTCACCCCTCCACTTT.

This clone occurred a few times. The chain's CDR3 is CASSQTQQVLYGYTF. In nucleotides, the CDR3 is TGCGCCAGCAGCCAAACCCAACAAGTCCTCTATGGCTACACCTTC. V usage is TRBV4-3 and J usage is TRBJ1-2; D gene uncertain. This CDR3 is built from 15 residues. Trimming cost V 2 bases and J 4 bases, with 14 bases left between them. Germline V CDR1 and CDR2: LGHNA, YSLEER.

The V call is TRBV19, the J call TRBJ2-1; TRBD2 matches 12 bases. CDR3 length: 17 amino acids. Per the germline V gene, CDR1 is LNHDA and CDR2 is SQIVND (reference sequence). J was trimmed by 5 bases and V by 5 bases; bases with no gene match: 10. The CDR3 loop reads CASSPHPRLAGDNEQFF. CDR3 coding DNA: TGTGCCAGTAGTCCACACCCAAGACTAGCGGGGGACAATGAGCAGTTCTTC. Together with reference TRBV19 and TRBJ2-1, the CDR3 gives the full variable domain: DGGITQSPKYLFRKEGQNVTLSCEQNLNHDAMYWYRQDPGQGLRLIYYSQIVNDFQKGDIAEGYSVSREKKESFPLTVTSAQKNPTAFYLCASSPHPRLAGDNEQFFGPGTRLTVL.

The J gene is TRBJ1-5, the V gene TRBV28; tentative D call: TRBD1 (6 bases). The V gene's germline CDR1 is MDHEN and CDR2 SYDVKM. V dropped 8 bases and J dropped 0 bases, with 14 bases sitting between them. This CDR3 contains 15 residues. The CDR3 here is CASQWTVSSNQPQHF. The CDR3 DNA is TGTGCCAGCCAATGGACAGTCTCTAGCAATCAGCCCCAGCATTTT.

The V and J genes are TRBV11-3 and TRBJ2-5, with 14 positions matching TRBD2. With V trimmed by 5 bases and J by 3 bases, 5 bases remained unmatched. The CDR3 covers 16 residues. Per germline, CDR1 SGHNT and CDR2 YENEEA. The CDR3 here is CASSPGTSGGKETQYF. The CDR3 coding sequence is TGTGCCAGCAGCCCGGGGACTAGCGGGGGAAAAGAGACCCAGTACTTC.

CDR3 sequence: CASSLGVVGSGNTIYF. CDR3 nucleotides: TGTGCCAGCTCACTTGGGGTAGTCGGCTCTGGAAACACCATATATTTT. The V call is TRBV18, the J call TRBJ1-3; unclear D gene. Germline CDR1 and CDR2: KGHSH and LQKENI. The CDR3 length is 16 residues. V lost 4 bases to trimming and J lost 0 bases, with 13 bases between them.

This clone was detected only once. The chain employs TRBV18 and TRBJ1-5; 7 bases align to TRBD1. This CDR3 comprises 14 residues. V lost 4 bases, J lost 4 bases, and 4 bases stayed unmatched. Germline V lookup: CDR1 KGHSH, CDR2 LQKENI. The CDR3 coding sequence is TGTGCCAGCTCACTCGGGACAGAGAATCAGCCCCAGCATTTT. It codes for CASSLGTENQPQHF. Drawing the rest from reference TRBV18 and TRBJ1-5, the complete variable domain is NAGVMQNPRHLVRRRGQEARLRCSPMKGHSHVYWYRQLPEEGLKFMVYLQKENIIDESGMPKERFSAEFPKEGPSILRIQQVVRGDSAAYFCASSLGTENQPQHFGDGTRLSIL.

The chain couples TRBV19 to TRBJ1-5; D is unresolved. The V gene lost 2 bases and the J gene lost 2 bases, with 10 bases spanning the gap. There are 15 residues in the CDR3. Germline V gene data show CDR1 as LNHDA and CDR2 as SQIVND (reference sequence). This chain's CDR3 is CASSIPIGGNQPQHF. CDR3 bases: TGTGCCAGTAGTATACCCATTGGGGGCAATCAGCCCCAGCATTTT.

The chain joins TRBV6-2 or TRBV6-3 to TRBJ1-1; a weak D match, TRBD1 (6 bases). V dropped 2 bases and J dropped 5 bases, with 12 bases sitting between them. The germline V gene has CDR1 MNHEY and CDR2 SVGEGT. The CDR3 is 14 residues long. The DNA of the CDR3 is TGTGCCAGCAGTTACGTTGGGGGCAGGACTGAAGCTTTCTTT. This gives the protein CASSYVGGRTEAFF.

Comment on this clone: In the same sample, other DNA sequences code for this CDR3. The CDR3 region has the DNA TGCGCCAGCAGCTCCCGGACGGCGAACACTGAAGCTTTCTTT. This gives the protein CASSSRTANTEAFF. The genes are TRBV5-1 and TRBJ1-1, with D hard to call. Germline values: CDR1 SGHRS, CDR2 YFSETQ. The CDR3 extends over 14 amino acids. V was clipped by 3 bases and J by 1 base, with 10 bases between them.